The present T cell receptor beta chain was sequenced within a study of T cells in Graves' hyperthyroidism and ophthalmopathy. Notes on the study in general: Blood shared most expanded thyroid clonotypes above 0.001.

From RNA transcripts, TCR beta CDR3 regions were amplified. A set of HTBI primers served as the primers for a first-round RT-PCR of the TCR CDR3. TCRdb called the multiplex PCR reads again in MiXCR, with one record for every CDR3 protein. The sample lists around 450,000 distinct CDR3 sequences, roughly an eighth occurring once. Absent ophthalmopathy progression within 18 months defined stable Graves' hyperthyroidism. Diagnoses were established using clinical symptoms, serum thyroxine and TRAb, thyroid ultrasound and orbital computed tomography. This clonotype was counted many times. The target antigen is unknown. From germline, CDR1 is KGHSH and CDR2 LQKENI. The CDR3 has 14 residues. Trimming removed 0 bases from V and 3 bases from J; junction bases left unmatched: 2.

J is TRBJ2-7 and V is TRBV18; 7 nucleotides align to TRBD2. Sequencing was performed on blood. The sequence was obtained from a young woman with Graves' hyperthyroidism. The CDR3 DNA follows: TGTGCCAGCTCACCACCGGGCGGGAGCTACGAGCAGTACTTC. Its translation: CASSPPGGSYEQYF.